These 3 T cell receptor beta chains came from one sample sequenced in a study of T cell responses to AZD1222 COVID-19 vaccine. Produced via immunoSEQ multiplex PCR; TCRdb's table is partial and in-frame only. This table holds some 200,000 clones, approximately 89% found once. The sequences come from peripheral blood, collected 28 days after the second AZD1222 dose. The source is an adult who received the AZD1222 COVID-19 vaccine.

The chain is built from TRBV9 and TRBJ2-7; D unresolved. Germline assignment: CDR1 SGDLS and CDR2 YYNGEE. This CDR3 is built from 17 residues. The V gene lost 4 bases and the J gene lost 2 bases, with 22 bases spanning the gap. This CDR3 reads CASSPGSFAAPTYEQYF. The DNA for the CDR3 is TGTGCCAGCAGCCCCGGGTCATTTGCGGCCCCAACCTACGAGCAGTACTTC.

J is TRBJ1-3 and V is TRBV12-5; 8 bases line up with TRBD1. From germline, CDR1 is LGHNT and CDR2 FRNRAP. Trimming took 5 bases from V and 0 from J; bases not matched to a gene: 6. The CDR3 totals 16 residues. Written as DNA, the CDR3 is TGTGCTAGTGGTGCACGGGACAGGAACTCTGGAAACACCATATATTTT. Its protein is CASGARDRNSGNTIYF.

The V call is TRBV29-1, the J call TRBJ1-1, with unresolved D. The CDR3 extends over 14 amino acids. Germline CDR1 reads SQVTM; CDR2 reads ANQGSEA. V lost 6 bases and J lost 5, with 19 bases in between. The CDR3 DNA is TGCAGCGTCCCATTCCTGGACGGGTTGACTGAAGCTTTCTTT. Protein sequence: CSVPFLDGLTEAFF.